This passage covers 11 T cell receptor beta chains from one sample sequenced in a study of cytomegalovirus exposure and HLA in healthy donors. Use of 60 Vbeta and 13 Jbeta primers characterized the PCR. Data came from immunoSEQ multiplex PCR; TCRdb stores just in-frame clones and leaves some out. The sample holds around 300,000 clones, around nine tenths seen once. Sequencing input: PBMCs. These receptors originate from a woman younger than 30 in good health and CMV-seronegative.

The chain uses TRBV5-1 and TRBJ2-3; D remains ambiguous. Between the trimmed V and J ends, which lost 0 bases and 3 bases, there was a span of 11 bases. The germline V gene has CDR1 SGHRS and CDR2 YFSETQ. The CDR3 consists of 15 residues. In nucleotides, the CDR3 is TGCGCCAGCAGCTTGGAAGGAGCGACGACAGATACGCAGTATTTT. Translation gives CASSLEGATTDTQYF.

The chain links TRBV6-1 to TRBJ1-1, with TRBD1 as a possible D gene (6 bases). The germline V gene has CDR1 MNHNS and CDR2 SASEGT. V was shortened by 0 bases and J by 3 bases, with 8 bases between the two germline ends. The CDR3 contains 14 residues. The CDR3 sequence is CASSEAGGHTEAFF. The CDR3 nucleotides are TGTGCCAGCAGTGAAGCAGGGGGTCACACTGAAGCTTTCTTT.

The count of this clone is one. J is TRBJ2-7 and V is TRBV2; TRBD2 matches at 13 bases. V lost 0 bases, J lost 4 bases, and 12 bases stayed unmatched. The CDR3 has 19 residues. The germline V gene has CDR1 SNHLY and CDR2 FYNNEI. DNA for the CDR3: TGTGCCAGCAGTGAAGCCCGGACTAGCGGGGGCCGCCGGTGGTACGAGCAGTACTTC. Translated, it gives CASSEARTSGGRRWYEQYF.

This sequence joins TRBV7-3 and TRBJ1-1; TRBD1 agrees at 9 bases. This CDR3 contains 15 residues. From germline, CDR1 is SGHTA and CDR2 FQGTGA. V lost 6 bases to trimming and J lost 5 bases; unmatched junction nucleotides: 10. The DNA of the CDR3 is TGTGCCAGCAGGCACCCGGGACAGGGTTATACTGAAGCTTTCTTT. Protein: CASRHPGQGYTEAFF.

This clone was detected only a few times. The chain carries TRBV4-2 and TRBJ2-5; 14 nucleotides align to TRBD2. The V gene end was trimmed by 4 bases and the J gene end by 3 bases; junction bases not matched to a gene: 10. This CDR3 is 18 amino acids long. Germline CDR1 is LGHNA and CDR2 is YNFKEQ. CDR3 in DNA: TGTGCCAGCAGCCCAAACGGGCCGGGACTAGCGGGGGAAGAGACCCAGTACTTC. Protein: CASSPNGPGLAGEETQYF.

V is TRBV6-5 and J is TRBJ2-7; tentative D call: TRBD1 (6 bases). This CDR3 has 15 residues. Trimming removed 11 bases at V and 2 bases at J, with 22 bases between. Germline V CDR1 and CDR2: MNHEY, SVGAGI. In DNA form, the CDR3 reads TGTGCCGTCAAGAATTTGGGGCAGGGGCCCTACGAGCAGTACTTC. This encodes CAVKNLGQGPYEQYF.

This rearrangement joins TRBV5-4 to TRBJ2-7, with D possibly being TRBD2 (5 bases). CDR3 length: 16 residues. Trimming cost V 4 bases and J 5 bases, with 22 bases left between them. Germline CDR1 reads SGHNT; CDR2 reads YYREEE (reference sequence). This CDR3 is CASSPPRGGPPHEQYF. CDR3 sequence (DNA): TGTGCCAGCAGCCCACCCCGAGGAGGACCACCCCACGAGCAGTACTTC.

The chain uses TRBV11-2 and TRBJ2-7; no reliable D call. Germline lookup yields CDR1 SGHAT and CDR2 FQNNGV. The CDR3 totals 14 residues. The V end lost 5 bases, the J end lost 0 bases, and 11 bases lay between the germline ends. The CDR3 DNA sequence: TGTGCCAGCAGCGAACTTGGTAGCTCCTACGAGCAGTACTTC. Protein product: CASSELGSSYEQYF.

The gene calls are TRBV6-5 and TRBJ1-1; TRBD1 might be the D (6 bases). V shed 5 bases and J shed 6 bases, with 13 bases lying between them. Per the germline V gene, CDR1 is MNHEY and CDR2 is SVGAGI. CDR3 length: 13 amino acids. The CDR3 sequence is CASSHGQLSEAFF. The CDR3, as DNA: TGTGCCAGCAGTCACGGACAGCTATCTGAAGCTTTCTTT.

The gene calls are TRBV10-3 and TRBJ2-5, with 9 positions matching TRBD2. The DNA end is more similar to TRBJ2-7, so the J call may be wrong. This CDR3 contains 13 residues. From germline, CDR1 is ENHRY and CDR2 SYGVKD. The CDR3 DNA reads as TGTGCCATCGTAGCGGGGGACTCCTACGAGCAGTACTTC. It codes for CAIVAGDSYEQYF.

In this sample, this clone turned up a few times. The rearrangement uses TRBV9 and TRBJ2-1, with 7 nucleotides matching TRBD2. Germline V CDR1 and CDR2: SGDLS, YYNGEE. J gave up 4 bases and V 4 bases, and 14 bases lay outside the gene matches. The CDR3 runs to 17 residues. CDR3 region: CASSLTTRDYSYNEQFF. The CDR3 DNA is TGTGCCAGCAGCCTTACTACCAGGGACTACTCATACAATGAGCAGTTCTTC.